The 3 T cell receptor beta chains in this list originate from one sample, sequenced in a study of Graves' ophthalmopathy and Graves' hyperthyroidism (dated by TCRdb to the late 2010s). Data came from an Illumina HiSeq 2000. For repertoire sequencing, TCR beta CDR3 regions were amplified from RNA transcripts. The first round was an RT-PCR using HTBI primers with the Qiagen OneStep RT-PCR kit, and this first round was followed by a second-round multiplex PCR, then size selection and purification. TCRdb ran its own pipeline on the public reads, namely fastp trimming at Q25 and MiXCR clone calling, and kept in-frame beta chains. CDR3 protein sequences are deduplicated, and each keeps its most common genes and DNA. Present in this sample are hundreds of thousands of distinct CDR3 sequences, 20% to 25% of which were seen just once. Jointly, the top ten make up more than 35% of the sample. The sequenced sample was peripheral blood. Receptor source: a woman aged 50 to 60 with Graves' ophthalmopathy. Donor details come from another sample of the same person, matched by shared clones.

This clonotype came up many times. The chain uses TRBV20-1 and TRBJ2-7; 7 bases match TRBD1. The CDR3 totals 15 residues. J gave up 5 bases and V 0 bases, and 10 bases lay outside the gene matches. In germline, CDR1 is DFQATT, CDR2 SNEGSKA (reference sequence). CDR3 in DNA: TGCAGTGCTAGAGAGGACAGGTACGGATACGACGAGCAGTACTTC. It yields the protein CSAREDRYGYDEQYF.

This clonotype was counted at least ten times. This chain uses TRBV6-2 or TRBV6-3 with TRBJ1-1; D not certain. The CDR3 has 14 amino acids. Germline V CDR1 and CDR2: MNHEY, SVGEGT. The V gene lost 9 bases and the J gene lost 0 bases, with 14 bases spanning the gap. This CDR3 is CASAPGRLNTEAFF. CDR3 sequence (DNA): TGTGCCAGTGCCCCCGGACGGTTGAACACTGAAGCTTTCTTT.

The sample holds many counts of this clonotype. For the CDR3, the DNA is TGTGCCAGCAGCGTTGGTTCACCCCTCCACTTT. This translates into CASSVGSPLHF. The V gene is TRBV13, the J gene TRBJ1-6; no definite D call. This CDR3 is 11 amino acids long. Trimming pared 5 bases from V and 9 bases from J, leaving 5 bases between. Germline assignment: CDR1 PRHDT and CDR2 FYEKMQ (reference sequence).